This entry lists 14 T cell receptor beta chains sequenced from one sample in a study of T cells expressing NK-cell markers. TCRdb reprocessed the 5' RACE reads and keeps a single row for each CDR3 protein, giving no DNA. This sample contains 500,000 or so distinct CDR3 sequences. Input material: blood T cells: a sorted CD56 or NKG2C T cell subset, CD4+ or CD8+ T cells, or bulk PBMC T cells (not recorded which). Receptors originate from a man between 18 and 35 years old in good health.

This chain joins TRBV5-6 and TRBJ2-3; TCRdb's assignment of TRBD2 cannot be checked, as there is no DNA. The CDR3 covers 13 residues. Germline CDR1 and CDR2: SGHDT and YYEEEE. The CDR3 sequence: CASSKGGPDTQYF.

The rearrangement uses TRBV15 and TRBJ2-3; TCRdb's assignment of TRBD2 cannot be checked, as there is no DNA. In germline, CDR1 is LNHNV, CDR2 YYDKDF (reference sequence). The CDR3 has 14 amino acids. The CDR3 here is CATSAGIRGDTQYF.

This rearrangement joins TRBV7-9 to TRBJ2-6; TCRdb proposes TRBD2, but this gene call is untestable without DNA. CDR3 size: 17 residues. The germline V gene encodes CDR1 SEHNR and CDR2 FQNEAQ (reference sequence). The CDR3 loop reads CASSSVAGNSGANVLTF.

J is TRBJ2-2 and V is TRBV14; TCRdb names TRBD2, which stays unverified in the absence of DNA. Germline CDR1 is SGHDN and CDR2 is FVKESK. CDR3 length equals 15 residues. The CDR3 sequence is CASSQWRETTGELFF.

The gene calls are TRBV7-6 and TRBJ2-7; TCRdb reports TRBD2, a call that lacks DNA to check it against. Germline-derived CDR1 and CDR2 are SGHVS and FNYEAQ. The length of the CDR3 is 15 residues. CDR3 sequence: CASSVAGGPSYEQYF.

The V gene is TRBV11-2, the J gene TRBJ2-5; TCRdb's D call of TRBD1 is untestable without DNA. CDR3 length: 18 amino acids. The germline V gene encodes CDR1 SGHAT and CDR2 FQNNGV. CDR3 residues: CASSLGGERGVFQETQYF.

The chain employs TRBV27 and TRBJ2-5; the TCRdb call, TRBD1, lacks DNA for checking. Germline lookup yields CDR1 MNHEY and CDR2 SMNVEV (reference sequence). The CDR3 is 15 residues long. CDR3 protein: CASSLVGAGSETQYF.

This chain links TRBV4-2 with TRBJ2-1; checking the TCRdb D call of TRBD1 is not possible without DNA. The V gene's germline CDR1 is LGHNA and CDR2 YNFKEQ. This CDR3 comprises 15 residues. This CDR3 reads CASSQARGGDNEQFF.

This chain joins TRBV7-2 and TRBJ2-7; TCRdb picks TRBD2, but there is no DNA to check that call. CDR3 size: 15 residues. In germline, CDR1 is SGHTA, CDR2 FQGNSA. Here the CDR3 reads CASSPTVAGDYEQYF.

The rearrangement joins TRBV6-2 or TRBV6-3 to TRBJ2-1; TCRdb reports TRBD1, a call that lacks DNA to check it against. The CDR3 totals 11 residues. Germline V gives CDR1 MNHEY, CDR2 SVGEGT. The CDR3 sequence is CASSTGNRRFF.

The V and J genes are TRBV19 and TRBJ2-1; the D gene TCRdb calls, TRBD2, cannot be checked with no DNA. The CDR3 extends over 14 amino acids. Germline loops: CDR1 LNHDA, CDR2 SQIVND (reference sequence). This chain's CDR3 is CASRQTRSMAEQFF.

This chain uses TRBV5-1 with TRBJ2-7; the D call from TCRdb, TRBD2, cannot be confirmed without DNA. Germline CDR1 is SGHRS and CDR2 is YFSETQ. The CDR3 is made up of 14 amino acids. The CDR3 reads CASSRTSGSVEQYF.

The gene calls are TRBV7-6 and TRBJ2-1; there is no DNA to check the TCRdb D call of TRBD1. This CDR3 is built from 15 residues. Germline loops: CDR1 SGHVS, CDR2 FNYEAQ. CDR3 residues: CASSQGAGEGNEQFF.

The rearrangement links TRBV3-1 to TRBJ2-7; as DNA is missing, the TRBD1 call by TCRdb cannot be tested. The germline gives CDR1 LGHDT, CDR2 YNNKEL (reference sequence). This CDR3 comprises 16 residues. CDR3 amino acids: CASSQVGWTGVDEQYF.